The 25 T cell receptor beta chains in this list originate from one sample, sequenced in a study of cytomegalovirus exposure and HLA in healthy donors. Researchers ran the PCR with 60 Vbeta and 13 Jbeta primers. Data came from immunoSEQ multiplex PCR; TCRdb stores just in-frame clones and leaves some out. The sample gives fewer than 200,000 clones, around 79% of which show up once; about 1.3% is in the top ten. The sequenced material came from PBMCs. The receptors stem from a man younger than 35 in good health and CMV-seronegative.

This clone was picked up one time. The gene calls are TRBV6-1 and TRBJ1-1; a weak D match, TRBD1 (6 bases). CDR3 length: 14 amino acids. CDR1 and CDR2 (germline): MNHNS, SASEGT. The V gene lost 2 bases and the J gene lost 0 bases, with 7 bases spanning the gap. The CDR3 coding sequence is TGTGCCAGCAGTGAACAGGGGATGAACACTGAAGCTTTCTTT. It yields the protein CASSEQGMNTEAFF.

The gene calls are TRBV28 and TRBJ2-5; D possibly corresponds to TRBD1 (5 bases). Germline V gene data show CDR1 as MDHEN and CDR2 as SYDVKM. The CDR3 runs to 14 residues. The V end was cut by 5 bases, the J end by 1 base, with 11 bases between. CDR3 residues: CASSGRDFQETQYF. The CDR3 coding sequence is TGTGCCAGCAGTGGCAGGGATTTCCAAGAGACCCAGTACTTC.

V gene TRBV7-9 combines with J gene TRBJ1-1, with D perhaps matching TRBD1 (5 bases). Germline assignment: CDR1 SEHNR and CDR2 FQNEAQ (reference sequence). V was shortened by 0 bases and J by 6 bases, with 17 bases between the two germline ends. The CDR3 runs 16 residues. CDR3 nucleotides: TGTGCCAGCAGCTTAGCTTCACAGGAGGGACGCTCTGAAGCTTTCTTT. Residues: CASSLASQEGRSEAFF.

This clone was observed once. This chain joins TRBV27 and TRBJ1-5; 9 bases map to TRBD1. The germline gives CDR1 MNHEY, CDR2 SMNVEV (reference sequence). The CDR3 is 15 residues long. J gave up 7 bases and V 5 bases, and 9 bases lay outside the gene matches. Here the CDR3 reads CASSPPDRGGQPQHF. CDR3 bases: TGTGCCAGCAGTCCTCCCGACAGGGGGGGGCAGCCCCAGCATTTT.

The genes are TRBV5-4 and TRBJ2-1, with TRBD2 identical over 10 bases. The CDR3 has 19 residues. V was clipped by 4 bases and J by 5 bases; unmatched bases: 18. The germline V gene has CDR1 SGHNT and CDR2 YYREEE (reference sequence). CDR3 sequence reads: CASSRIKLAGPNPNNEQFF. CDR3 in DNA: TGTGCCAGCAGCCGAATTAAACTAGCGGGGCCGAACCCTAACAATGAGCAGTTCTTC. The variable domain in full, with the rest retrieved from reference TRBV5-4 and TRBJ2-1, is ETGVTQSPTHLIKTRGQQVTLRCSSQSGHNTVSWYQQALGQGPQFIFQYYREEENGRGNFPPRFSGLQFPNYSSELNVNALELDDSALYLCASSRIKLAGPNPNNEQFFGPGTRLTVL.

The chain has TRBV18 and TRBJ2-3, with 10 nucleotides matching TRBD2. The CDR3 spans 18 residues. V dropped 6 bases and J dropped 4; count of bases not matched to a gene: 16. Germline loops: CDR1 KGHSH, CDR2 LQKENI. The DNA of the CDR3 is TGTGCCAGCTCCCCTCGGGAGGGGATAGCGGGAGGCCCAGATACGCAGTATTTT. Residues: CASSPREGIAGGPDTQYF.

The rearrangement joins TRBV7-9 to TRBJ2-7, with 8 bases that match TRBD1. Germline V gene lookup returns CDR1 SEHNR and CDR2 FQNEAQ (reference sequence). The V gene end was trimmed by 4 bases and the J gene end by 3 bases; junction bases not matched to a gene: 5. This CDR3 has 14 amino acids. The CDR3 DNA reads as TGTGCCAGCAGCTCCTCACAGGGGGGCTACGAGCAGTACTTC. Translation gives CASSSSQGGYEQYF.

This clone was seen only once. The chain is built from TRBV4-1 and TRBJ2-5, with 8 bases aligning to TRBD2. The CDR3 runs to 19 residues. V dropped 4 bases and J dropped 5; count of bases not matched to a gene: 21. The germline CDR1 and CDR2 sequences are MGHRA and YSYEKL. CDR3 DNA sequence: TGCGCCAGCAGCCGCTCACCTCTCCAGGGGAGCGGGAGATACGAGACCCAGTACTTC. This sequence encodes CASSRSPLQGSGRYETQYF.

This chain connects TRBV7-2 to TRBJ2-7; TRBD2 matches at 7 bases. This CDR3 has 17 amino acids. V lost 5 bases to trimming and J lost 5 bases; unmatched junction nucleotides: 18. CDR1 is SGHTA and CDR2 is FQGNSA in the germline V gene. The CDR3 loop reads CASSPRAGLGTINEQYF. The CDR3 nucleotides read TGTGCCAGCAGCCCTCGAGCGGGACTGGGAACCATCAACGAGCAGTACTTC.

A remark on this clone: An end of the junction does not agree with germline; a read error may underlie this. CDR3 region: CASSEGLAQNIQYF. CDR3 DNA: TGTGCCAGCAGTGAGGGACTAGCCCAAAACATTCAGTACTTC. The V and J genes are TRBV2 and TRBJ2-4; 9 bases fit TRBD2. Germline V gives CDR1 SNHLY, CDR2 FYNNEI. The length of the CDR3 is 14 residues.

This chain links TRBV7-8 with TRBJ2-2; 8 bases are a match to TRBD1. V lost 5 bases to trimming and J lost 1 base; unmatched junction nucleotides: 6. The CDR3 is 16 residues long. The V gene's germline CDR1 is SGHVS and CDR2 FQNEAQ. The CDR3 protein is CASSPPGQENTGELFF. CDR3 coding DNA: TGTGCCAGCAGCCCACCGGGACAGGAGAACACCGGGGAGCTGTTTTTT.

This clone was counted between two and nine times. The rearrangement joins TRBV7-2 to TRBJ2-3; TRBD2 matches 7 bases. The CDR3 covers 14 residues. Germline V lookup: CDR1 SGHTA, CDR2 FQGNSA. The V gene end was trimmed by 1 base and the J gene end by 8 bases; junction bases not matched to a gene: 6. CDR3 protein: CASSLVRGDGTQYF. The CDR3 DNA reads as TGTGCCAGCAGCTTAGTTCGGGGGGATGGTACGCAGTATTTT.

This rearrangement joins TRBV15 to TRBJ1-4; no firm D call. This CDR3 comprises 15 residues. Germline V lookup: CDR1 LNHNV, CDR2 YYDKDF (reference sequence). Trimming took 0 bases from V and 0 from J, leaving 5 bases between them. The CDR3 sequence: CATSRDLATNEKLFF. The CDR3, as DNA: TGTGCCACCAGCAGAGATTTAGCAACTAATGAAAAACTGTTTTTT.

The chain is built from TRBV5-4 and TRBJ2-6, with TRBD1 identical over 7 bases. CDR3 length: 17 amino acids. The germline CDR1 and CDR2 sequences are SGHNT and YYREEE (reference sequence). The V gene end was trimmed by 2 bases and the J gene end by 0 bases; junction bases not matched to a gene: 5. The CDR3 loop reads CASSFGQANSGANVLTF. CDR3 coding DNA: TGTGCCAGCAGCTTCGGACAGGCCAACTCTGGGGCCAACGTCCTGACTTTC.

The chain couples TRBV7-6 to TRBJ2-7; 10 bases are a match to TRBD2. Germline values: CDR1 SGHVS, CDR2 FNYEAQ. V gave up 5 bases and J gave up 1 base; unmatched junction bases: 8. This CDR3 has 16 residues. The CDR3 sequence: CASSRSLAGDSYEQYF. The CDR3 DNA reads TGTGCCAGCAGCCGCTCCCTAGCGGGAGATTCCTACGAGCAGTACTTC.

The rearrangement links TRBV12-2 to TRBJ2-7; TRBD2, the table's D call, lacks a check against the DNA. TRBV12-2 is termed a pseudogene. This CDR3 contains 9 residues. The CDR3 bases are TGTGCAAGTCGCTTCGGGCAGTACTTC. Protein: CASRFGQYF.

The V and J genes are TRBV4-1 and TRBJ1-1, with D possibly matching TRBD1 (5 bases). The germline V gene encodes CDR1 MGHRA and CDR2 YSYEKL. The V and J ends lost 2 bases and 5 bases respectively, with 24 bases between them. CDR3 length equals 18 residues. In nucleotides, the CDR3 is TGCGCCAGCAGCCAATTTAGGGGTCCTAAGGGCGGTGGTACTGAAGCTTTCTTT. This codes for CASSQFRGPKGGGTEAFF.

This chain links TRBV10-1 with TRBJ2-3; 8 bases agree with TRBD2. The CDR3 spans 14 residues. V lost 6 bases and J lost 0; bases outside the gene matches: 2. Germline CDR1 WNHNN, CDR2 SYGVQD (reference sequence). As DNA, the CDR3 is TGCGCCAGCAGCAGACTAGCGAGCACAGATACGCAGTATTTT. Its translation is CASSRLASTDTQYF.

The rearrangement links TRBV27 to TRBJ2-5; TRBD2 agrees at 9 bases. Germline CDR1 and CDR2: MNHEY and SMNVEV (reference sequence). The CDR3 consists of 18 residues. V lost 2 bases to trimming and J lost 5 bases; unmatched junction nucleotides: 15. The CDR3 region is CASSLRIPQLAGAETQYF. CDR3 nucleotide sequence: TGTGCCAGCAGTTTACGGATTCCACAATTAGCGGGAGCGGAGACCCAGTACTTC.

V is TRBV5-4 and J is TRBJ2-3, with 15 positions matching TRBD2. Germline loops: CDR1 SGHNT, CDR2 YYREEE (reference sequence). This CDR3 spans 15 amino acids. V was pared by 0 bases and J by 9 bases, with 2 bases of the junction left unmatched. In nucleotides, the CDR3 is TGTGCCAGCAGCTTGGCCGGGACTAGCGGGAGGACGCAGTATTTT. Protein sequence: CASSLAGTSGRTQYF.

V gene TRBV5-1 combines with J gene TRBJ2-6; 8 nucleotides line up with TRBD2. The CDR3 runs 18 residues. Germline CDR1 reads SGHRS; CDR2 reads YFSETQ. The V gene end was trimmed by 4 bases and the J gene end by 3 bases; junction bases not matched to a gene: 12. The CDR3 protein is CASSPLPGGPIGANVLTF. CDR3 nucleotide sequence: TGCGCCAGCAGCCCCCTCCCGGGAGGGCCAATTGGGGCCAACGTCCTGACTTTC.

The J gene is TRBJ2-2, the V gene TRBV6-1; 7 bases fit TRBD2. Germline V gene sequence: CDR1 MNHNS, CDR2 SASEGT. Trimming at V came to 7 bases and at J to 7 bases, leaving 6 bases not matched to a gene. This CDR3 spans 13 amino acids. As DNA, the CDR3 is TGTGCCAGCACCACCTGGGGGGGCGGGGAGCTGTTTTTT. Amino acid sequence: CASTTWGGGELFF.

The V gene is TRBV6-5, the J gene TRBJ1-2, with TRBD1 matching 7 bases. V lost 4 bases and J lost 4; bases outside the gene matches: 6. In germline, CDR1 is MNHEY, CDR2 SVGAGI. The CDR3 extends over 14 amino acids. CDR3: CASSFGQGVYGYTF. The CDR3 DNA follows: TGTGCCAGCAGTTTCGGCCAGGGGGTCTATGGCTACACCTTC.

The chain has TRBV25-1 and TRBJ2-3, with TRBD2 identical over 8 bases. The CDR3 extends over 14 amino acids. The germline V gene encodes CDR1 MGHDK and CDR2 SYGVNS. After removal of 5 bases from V and 6 bases from J, the junction contained 7 bases not matched to a gene. The CDR3 is CASSIGGRKDTQYF. The CDR3 DNA sequence: TGTGCCAGCAGTATTGGCGGGAGGAAGGATACGCAGTATTTT.

The chain carries TRBV6-4 and TRBJ2-1, with 9 bases matching TRBD2. Germline V CDR1 and CDR2: MRHNA, SNTAGT. Trimming at V came to 5 bases and at J to 7 bases, leaving 9 bases not matched to a gene. The CDR3 sequence is 15 residues long. CDR3 in DNA: TGTGCCAGCAGTCTGACTAGCGGAGAGGGGAATGAGCAGTTCTTC. It encodes CASSLTSGEGNEQFF.